These 29 T cell receptor beta chains were all obtained from the same sample, sequenced in a study of blood T cell repertoires in COVID-19 (dated by TCRdb to the early 2020s). The library was built by means of the immunoSEQ multiplex PCR assay. TCRdb carries this immuneACCESS record with in-frame sequences only. Its versions omit some clonotypes, under half of them owing to an unresolved V gene in the studies checked, with the rest unexplained. Recorded for this sample are some 83,000 clones; 81% of them occurred a single time. The top ten clonotypes cover 44% of the sample. Sequenced sample: peripheral blood. These receptors all come from a man older than 75 with acute or convalescent COVID-19.

The V and J genes are TRBV15 and TRBJ2-7; D might be TRBD1 (6 bases). Germline CDR1 is LNHNV and CDR2 is YYDKDF (reference sequence). Between the trimmed V and J ends, which lost 4 bases and 3 bases, there was a span of 13 bases. The CDR3 has 14 amino acids. CDR3 in DNA: TGTGCCACCAGCACCCGAGGACAGTTCTACGAGCAGTACTTC. It yields the protein CATSTRGQFYEQYF.

This chain links TRBV3-1 (or the pseudogene TRBV3-2) with TRBJ2-7, with D unclear. Deletions cut 3 bases from V and 3 bases from J, with 12 bases between. Germline V gives CDR1 LGHDT, CDR2 YNNKEL (reference sequence). The CDR3 is 14 residues long. CDR3 sequence reads: CASSQNDHSYEQYF. DNA for the CDR3: TGTGCCAGCAGCCAGAATGACCACAGCTACGAGCAGTACTTC.

The chain is built from TRBV9 and TRBJ1-2; TRBD1 aligns across 7 bases. V dropped 1 base and J dropped 8; count of bases not matched to a gene: 11. Germline CDR1 and CDR2: SGDLS and YYNGEE. The CDR3 consists of 15 residues. The CDR3 region has the DNA TGTGCCAGCAGCGTACAAGGACAGGCCCTGGGCGGCTACACCTTC. This sequence encodes CASSVQGQALGGYTF.

This sequence joins TRBV18 and TRBJ1-5; D uncertain. Trimming took off 3 bases at V and 4 bases at J, with 10 bases between the two ends. This CDR3 has 14 residues. The germline V gene encodes CDR1 KGHSH and CDR2 LQKENI. The CDR3 DNA is TGTGCCAGCTCACCGCGGCACCTTAATCAGCCCCAGCATTTT. Translating gives CASSPRHLNQPQHF.

The rearrangement joins TRBV4-2 to TRBJ1-1; no firm D call. V was pared by 0 bases and J by 1 base, with 12 bases between. Germline values: CDR1 LGHNA, CDR2 YNFKEQ. The CDR3 runs to 16 residues. The CDR3 nucleotides are TGTGCCAGCAGCCAAGATCGAGGTAATGGGAACACTGAAGCTTTCTTT. Its translation: CASSQDRGNGNTEAFF.

V gene TRBV14 combines with J gene TRBJ2-2; the match to TRBD2 covers 9 bases. V shed 1 base and J 2 bases; nucleotides not matched to a gene: 2. There are 16 residues in the CDR3. Germline V gives CDR1 SGHDN, CDR2 FVKESK. The CDR3 DNA follows: TGTGCCAGCAGCCAAGGACTAGCGGAAAACACCGGGGAGCTGTTTTTT. This encodes CASSQGLAENTGELFF. Supplemented by reference TRBV14 and TRBJ2-2, the full variable domain reads EAGVTQFPSHSVIEKGQTVTLRCDPISGHDNLYWYRRVMGKEIKFLLHFVKESKQDESGMPNNRFLAERTGGTYSTLKVQPAELEDSGVYFCASSQGLAENTGELFFGEGSRLTVL.

This rearrangement joins TRBV5-1 to TRBJ1-1; D ambiguous. Trimming removed 2 bases from V and 4 bases from J, with 12 bases in between. Germline loops: CDR1 SGHRS, CDR2 YFSETQ. The CDR3 is 14 residues long. The CDR3 nucleotides are TGCGCCAGCAGCTTCCAGACCGGGAGCACTGAAGCTTTCTTT. Protein: CASSFQTGSTEAFF.

The genes are TRBV5-1 and TRBJ1-6, with 9 bases aligning to TRBD1. Germline V gene data show CDR1 as SGHRS and CDR2 as YFSETQ. V trimming: 4 bases; J trimming: 9 bases; junction bases outside the gene matches: 5. This CDR3 is built from 14 residues. The CDR3, as DNA: TGCGCCAGCAGCGTAGACAGGGGGACTTCACCCCTCCACTTT. It translates to CASSVDRGTSPLHF.

V and J are TRBV9 and TRBJ2-7; 10 bases are a match to TRBD2. Losses at the gene ends were 0 bases for V and 7 bases for J; bases not matched to a gene: 10. There are 16 residues in the CDR3. Germline V gene data show CDR1 as SGDLS and CDR2 as YYNGEE. The CDR3 region is CASSVGRLAGVEEQYF. In nucleotides, the CDR3 is TGTGCCAGCAGCGTAGGCCGTCTAGCGGGAGTTGAAGAGCAGTACTTC.

This chain uses TRBV29-1 with TRBJ1-1; D is undetermined. With 3 bases removed from V and 4 bases from J, the gap between germline ends came to 9 bases. The germline V gene has CDR1 SQVTM and CDR2 ANQGSEA. The CDR3 sequence is 12 residues long. As DNA, the CDR3 is TGCAGCGTTGAGTTGGGCAGCACTGAAGCTTTCTTT. The encoded protein is CSVELGSTEAFF.

CDR3 in DNA: TGTGCCGCCGGGGTATTGAACACCGGGGAGCTGTTTTTT. Translating gives CAAGVLNTGELFF. The chain couples TRBV6-1 to TRBJ2-2; D perhaps matches TRBD2 (5 bases). Germline V lookup: CDR1 MNHNS, CDR2 SASEGT. The CDR3 sequence is 13 residues long. V dropped 11 bases and J dropped 1 base, with 11 bases sitting between them.

J is TRBJ2-7 and V is TRBV7-2, with TRBD2 matching 7 bases. The germline CDR1 and CDR2 sequences are SGHTA and FQGNSA. CDR3 length equals 14 residues. The junction had 7 bases not matched to a gene; V was cut back by 4 bases and J by 4 bases. The CDR3 sequence: CASSSGRGMYEQYF. The CDR3 coding sequence is TGTGCCAGCAGCTCAGGGCGGGGGATGTACGAGCAGTACTTC.

The CDR3, as DNA: TGTGCCAGCAGTTATGGCGGGGTCTACAATGAGCAGTTCTTC. Residues: CASSYGGVYNEQFF. V is TRBV6-6 and J is TRBJ2-1; the D gene is possibly TRBD2 (6 bases). CDR1 is MNHNY and CDR2 is SVGAGI in the germline V gene (reference sequence). The CDR3 extends over 14 amino acids. V lost 3 bases and J lost 3, with 9 bases in between.

For the CDR3, the DNA is TGCAGTGCCAGTGACAGGGGGATACAGGGCTACACCTTC. This gives the protein CSASDRGIQGYTF. The J gene is TRBJ1-2, the V gene TRBV20-1, with 9 positions matching TRBD1. The CDR3 extends over 13 amino acids. The ends lost 6 bases at V and 8 bases at J; junction bases unmatched: 10. Germline V CDR1 and CDR2: DFQATT, SNEGSKA (reference sequence).

This clone was detected a few times. The chain couples TRBV3-1 (or the pseudogene TRBV3-2) to TRBJ2-7; 11 positions agree with TRBD1. This CDR3 is built from 17 residues. CDR1 is LGHDT and CDR2 is YNNKEL in the germline V gene (reference sequence). V gave up 4 bases and J gave up 5 bases; unmatched junction bases: 13. DNA of the CDR3: TGTGCCAGCAGCCCCGAGAGAAGTTGGACAGGGGGCAACGAGCAGTACTTC. Translation: CASSPERSWTGGNEQYF.

The chain employs TRBV6-5 and TRBJ1-6, with TRBD1 matching 7 bases. This CDR3 is built from 15 residues. V lost 2 bases to trimming and J lost 11 bases; unmatched junction nucleotides: 9. Germline assignment: CDR1 MNHEY and CDR2 SVGAGI. The CDR3 coding sequence is TGTGCCAGCAGTTACCGTCGACAGGGCGAGACACCCCTCCACTTT. Its translation: CASSYRRQGETPLHF.

The chain employs TRBV27 and TRBJ1-2; 7 bases line up with TRBD1. This CDR3 has 15 amino acids. Germline V lookup: CDR1 MNHEY, CDR2 SMNVEV (reference sequence). J lost 6 bases, V lost 5 bases, and 12 bases had no gene match. CDR3: CASSTTGAKPNGYTF. The CDR3 bases are TGTGCCAGCAGTACTACAGGGGCCAAGCCAAATGGCTACACCTTC.

The chain links TRBV28 to TRBJ1-5; D is possibly TRBD1 (6 bases). Per germline, CDR1 MDHEN and CDR2 SYDVKM. The CDR3 length is 13 residues. The V gene lost 3 bases and the J gene lost 7 bases, with 10 bases spanning the gap. CDR3 sequence: CASSFNRAQPQHF. CDR3 coding DNA: TGTGCCAGCAGTTTTAACAGGGCCCAGCCCCAGCATTTT.

The sample holds one count of this clone. The chain is built from TRBV5-1 and TRBJ1-4, with unresolved D. CDR3 length equals 15 residues. Germline CDR1 SGHRS, CDR2 YFSETQ. Trimming shortened V by 4 bases and J by 10 bases, and 20 bases separated the two germline ends. This CDR3 reads CASSTEGGHEGKLFF. In nucleotides, the CDR3 is TGCGCCAGCAGCACCGAAGGAGGGCACGAGGGAAAACTGTTTTTT.

The rearrangement links TRBV7-2 to TRBJ2-5, with D perhaps TRBD2 (6 bases). CDR3 length equals 16 residues. CDR1 and CDR2 (germline): SGHTA, FQGNSA. V lost 4 bases, J lost 2 bases, and 17 bases lay in between. CDR3 sequence reads: CASSSSKGRRQETQYF. The CDR3 bases are TGTGCCAGCAGCTCCTCTAAAGGGAGGAGGCAAGAGACCCAGTACTTC. The variable domain in full, with the rest retrieved from reference TRBV7-2 and TRBJ2-5, is GAGVSQSPSNKVTEKGKDVELRCDPISGHTALYWYRQSLGQGLEFLIYFQGNSAPDKSGLPSDRFSAERTGGSVSTLTIQRTQQEDSAVYLCASSSSKGRRQETQYFGPGTRLLVL.

V and J are TRBV5-1 and TRBJ2-3, with D maybe TRBD1 (6 bases). Between the trimmed V and J ends, which lost 4 bases and 0 bases, there was a span of 12 bases. The CDR3 covers 15 residues. Per the germline V gene, CDR1 is SGHRS and CDR2 is YFSETQ. The CDR3 reads CASSPRQESTDTQYF. The CDR3 nucleotides are TGCGCCAGCAGCCCCCGACAGGAGAGCACAGATACGCAGTATTTT.

The genes are TRBV14 and TRBJ2-1; 8 bases are shared with TRBD2. The V gene's germline CDR1 is SGHDN and CDR2 FVKESK. The CDR3 runs 15 residues. V shed 3 bases, J shed 2 bases, and the junction held 3 bases outside the gene matches. The CDR3 DNA follows: TGTGCCAGCAGCCAGCTAGCGGGTCCCTACAATGAGCAGTTCTTC. Translation: CASSQLAGPYNEQFF.

This clone was picked up one time. The CDR3 nucleotides read TGTGCCAGCAGCCAAGAGGGGGGAGGGAGCACAGATACGCAGTATTTT. The encoded protein is CASSQEGGGSTDTQYF. This rearrangement joins TRBV3-1 (or the pseudogene TRBV3-2) to TRBJ2-3; 7 bases agree with TRBD2. From germline, CDR1 is LGHDT and CDR2 YNNKEL (reference sequence). Trimming removed 0 bases from V and 0 bases from J; junction bases left unmatched: 3. This CDR3 is 16 amino acids long.

In its sample, this clone was seen a few times. V usage is TRBV2 and J usage is TRBJ2-2; perhaps TRBD1 as D (6 bases). Trimming shortened V by 4 bases and J by 6 bases, and 9 bases separated the two germline ends. In germline, CDR1 is SNHLY, CDR2 FYNNEI. This CDR3 is built from 13 residues. Here the CDR3 reads CASSVQGPGELFF. In DNA, the CDR3 is TGTGCCAGCAGTGTACAGGGTCCCGGGGAGCTGTTTTTT. Complete variable domain (other parts from reference TRBV2 and TRBJ2-2): EPEVTQTPSHQVTQMGQEVILRCVPISNHLYFYWYRQILGQKVEFLVSFYNNEISEKSEIFDDQFSVERPDGSNFTLKIRSTKLEDSAMYFCASSVQGPGELFFGEGSRLTVL.

This clone is a singleton in its sample. The rearrangement joins TRBV12-3 or TRBV12-4 to TRBJ1-5; TRBD1 matches at 8 bases. The length of the CDR3 is 13 residues. Trimming at V came to 7 bases and at J to 3 bases, leaving 2 bases not matched to a gene. The CDR3 sequence is CASTRGPNQPQHF. The CDR3 nucleotides are TGTGCCAGCACCAGGGGGCCCAATCAGCCCCAGCATTTT.

This chain links TRBV7-8 with TRBJ1-1, with D tentatively TRBD1 (5 bases). This CDR3 contains 15 residues. Germline V CDR1 and CDR2: SGHVS, FQNEAQ. The ends were cut back, 1 base at V and 4 bases at J, with 13 bases in the middle. In DNA form, the CDR3 reads TGTGCCAGCAGCTTAGGAGGAGGGGTGGGCACTGAAGCTTTCTTT. Protein sequence: CASSLGGGVGTEAFF.

This clone was detected a few times. The chain employs TRBV5-8 and TRBJ1-5; maybe TRBD1 (6 bases). The ends were cut back, 1 base at V and 5 bases at J, with 10 bases in the middle. Germline CDR1 reads SGHTS; CDR2 reads YDEGEE. This CDR3 is 14 amino acids long. The CDR3 nucleotides are TGTGCCAGCAGCTTGCGGGGGGCGGATCAGCCCCAGCATTTT. It specifies CASSLRGADQPQHF.

The chain recombines TRBV19 with TRBJ1-5; no clear D. CDR3 length: 16 amino acids. Germline V gene data show CDR1 as LNHDA and CDR2 as SQIVND (reference sequence). Trimming removed 7 bases at V and 7 bases at J, with 23 bases between. Here the CDR3 DNA reads TGTGCCAGTAAGCAACCCCCGGGAATGGAGAAGCAGCCCCAGCATTTT. Protein: CASKQPPGMEKQPQHF. The whole variable domain, remainder taken from reference TRBV19 and TRBJ1-5, is DGGITQSPKYLFRKEGQNVTLSCEQNLNHDAMYWYRQDPGQGLRLIYYSQIVNDFQKGDIAEGYSVSREKKESFPLTVTSAQKNPTAFYLCASKQPPGMEKQPQHFGDGTRLSIL.

The chain joins TRBV14 to TRBJ1-2; D gene unclear. Trimming removed 8 bases from V and 8 bases from J, with 24 bases in between. Germline loops: CDR1 SGHDN, CDR2 FVKESK. This CDR3 has 15 amino acids. The DNA for the CDR3 is TGTGCCAGCTCGAAAGAGAGGTCCGGCTCTAGGGGCTACACCTTC. Translating it yields CASSKERSGSRGYTF.